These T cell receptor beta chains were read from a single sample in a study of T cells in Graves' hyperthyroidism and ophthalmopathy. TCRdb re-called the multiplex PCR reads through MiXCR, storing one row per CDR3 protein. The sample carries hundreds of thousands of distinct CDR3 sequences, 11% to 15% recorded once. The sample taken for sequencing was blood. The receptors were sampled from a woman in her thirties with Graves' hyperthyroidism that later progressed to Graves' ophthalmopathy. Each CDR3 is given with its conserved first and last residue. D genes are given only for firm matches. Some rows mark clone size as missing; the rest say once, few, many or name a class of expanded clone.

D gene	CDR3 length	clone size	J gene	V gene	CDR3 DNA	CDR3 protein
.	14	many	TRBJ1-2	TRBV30	TGTGCCTGGAGTCCCCTGGCCGCGGATTATGGCTACACCTTC	CAWSPLAADYGYTF
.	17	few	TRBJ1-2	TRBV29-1	TGCAGCGTTGAAGATCTTGGTTCGGGGGGCTCCGCTTATGGCTACACCTTC	CSVEDLGSGGSAYGYTF
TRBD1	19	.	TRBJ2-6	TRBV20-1	TGCAGTGCTAGCGAGTTCGGGGGACAGGTTATGTCTGGGGCCAACGTCCTGACTTTC	CSASEFGGQVMSGANVLTF
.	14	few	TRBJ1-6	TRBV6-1	TGTGCCAGCAGGCCGGGCCACCGGGATTCACCCCTCCACTTT	CASRPGHRDSPLHF
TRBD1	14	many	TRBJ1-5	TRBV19	TGTGCCAGTAGTAGAACAGGGGTTGATCAGCCCCAGCATTTT	CASSRTGVDQPQHF
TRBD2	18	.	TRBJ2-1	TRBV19	TGTGCCAGTAGTACCTCGGGGGGTGAGCTAGCGGGTTACAATGAGCAGTTCTTC	CASSTSGGELAGYNEQFF
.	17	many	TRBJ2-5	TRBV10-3	TGTGCCATCAGTGAGTCACCGCGGGTCCGGGGGACAGAGACCCAGTACTTC	CAISESPRVRGTETQYF
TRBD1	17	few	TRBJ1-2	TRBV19	TGTGCCAGTAGTCCCCGGGACAGGGCCCGAGCTAACTATGGCTACACCTTC	CASSPRDRARANYGYTF
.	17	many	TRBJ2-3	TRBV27	TGTGCCAGCAGTTTATCGGCATGGTTCCTAGGCGAAGATACGCAGTATTTT	CASSLSAWFLGEDTQYF
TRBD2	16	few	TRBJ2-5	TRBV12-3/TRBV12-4	TGTGCCAGCAGTTTTGGACTAGCGGGCCTTCAAGAGACCCAGTACTTC	CASSFGLAGLQETQYF
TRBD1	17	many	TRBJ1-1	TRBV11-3	TGTGCCAGCAGCTTGAAGTGGGACAGCTTATCAAACACTGAAGCTTTCTTT	CASSLKWDSLSNTEAFF
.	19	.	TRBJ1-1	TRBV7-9	TGTGCCAGCACCATTATGAGGGGAAGTAATCTATGGGTCGACACTGAAGCTTTCTTT	CASTIMRGSNLWVDTEAFF
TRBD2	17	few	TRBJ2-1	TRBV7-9	TGTGCCAGCAGCTCCGTTATCGGGACTAGCTGGTACAATGAGCAGTTCTTC	CASSSVIGTSWYNEQFF
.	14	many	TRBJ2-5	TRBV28	TGTGCCAGCAGCCCTGGAGGGAGTGGAGAGACCCAGTACTTC	CASSPGGSGETQYF
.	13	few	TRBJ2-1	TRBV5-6	TGTGCCAGCAGCTTATACGGGTACAATGAGCAGTTCTTC	CASSLYGYNEQFF
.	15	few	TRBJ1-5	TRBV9	TGTGCCAGCAGCGTAGGTTCGGGCGAGAGGCAGCCCCAGCATTTT	CASSVGSGERQPQHF
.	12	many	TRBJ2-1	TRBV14	TGTGCCAGCAGCCCCCAGTACAATGAGCAGTTCTTC	CASSPQYNEQFF
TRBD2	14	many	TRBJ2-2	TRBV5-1	TGCGCCAGCGGTGGACTAGCGGACACCGGGGAGCTGTTTTTT	CASGGLADTGELFF
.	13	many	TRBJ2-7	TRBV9	TGTGCCAGCAGCGTAGTCCCTTTGGGGGAGCAGTACTTC	CASSVVPLGEQYF
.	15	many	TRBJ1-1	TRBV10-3	TGTGCCATCAGTCCTGGGGGGGTTGGGAACACTGAAGCTTTCTTT	CAISPGGVGNTEAFF
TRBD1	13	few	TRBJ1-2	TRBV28	TGTGCCAGCAGACGTACAGGGGCAAGTGGCTACACCTTC	CASRRTGASGYTF
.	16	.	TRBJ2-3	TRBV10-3	TGTGCCATCAGTGATCTCGTGGAGGGGGGCACAGATACGCAGTATTTT	CAISDLVEGGTDTQYF
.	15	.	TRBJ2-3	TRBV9	TGTGCCAGCAGCGTAGGCACCCCGCCGAGGAATACGCAGTATTTT	CASSVGTPPRNTQYF
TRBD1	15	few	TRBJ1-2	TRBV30	TGTGCCTGCCCAACTCCGGACAGGGGCAACTATGGCTACACCTTC	CACPTPDRGNYGYTF
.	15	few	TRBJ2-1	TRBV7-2	TGTGCCAGCAGCTTAATCGGGAGTACATACAATGAGCAGTTCTTC	CASSLIGSTYNEQFF
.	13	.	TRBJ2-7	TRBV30	TGTGCCTTTCTCCCCAGGGTGACCTACGAGCAGTACTTC	CAFLPRVTYEQYF
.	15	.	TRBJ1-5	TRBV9	TGTGCCAGCAGCGTAGAGGGTCTGGCGGGTCAGCCCCAGCATTTT	CASSVEGLAGQPQHF
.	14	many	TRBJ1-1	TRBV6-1	TGTGCCAGCACAGACCGCAGTGGGAACACTGAAGCTTTCTTT	CASTDRSGNTEAFF
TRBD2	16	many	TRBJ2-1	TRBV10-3	TGTGCCATCAGACCCGGGACTAGCGGGACCAACAATGAGCAGTTCTTC	CAIRPGTSGTNNEQFF
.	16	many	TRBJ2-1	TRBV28	TGTGCCAGCAGTTTCCGGGGGGCCGGGACCCACAATGAGCAGTTCTTC	CASSFRGAGTHNEQFF
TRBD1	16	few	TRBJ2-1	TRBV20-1	TGCAGTGCTACCGACCCCCTGGGACAGGGGTCCAATGAGCAGTTCTTC	CSATDPLGQGSNEQFF
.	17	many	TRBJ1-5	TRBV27	TGTGCCAGCAGTTTATCAGGTCTAGCGGGGCGCACAGATACGCAGCATTTT	CASSLSGLAGRTDTQHF
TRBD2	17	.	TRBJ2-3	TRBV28	TGTGCCAGCGACCAGGGGATAGCGGGAGGGTTCACAGATACGCAGTATTTT	CASDQGIAGGFTDTQYF
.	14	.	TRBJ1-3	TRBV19	TGTGCCAGTAGGATAGGACTCTCTGGAAACACCATATATTTT	CASRIGLSGNTIYF
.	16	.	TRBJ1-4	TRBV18	TGTGCCAGCTCACCACCGGTGGGGGGCGGAGATGAAAAACTGTTTTTT	CASSPPVGGGDEKLFF
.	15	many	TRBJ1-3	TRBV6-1	TGTGCCAGCAGGATTTACCCAGACTCTGGAAACACCATATATTTT	CASRIYPDSGNTIYF
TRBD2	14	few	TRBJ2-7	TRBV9	TGTGCCAGCAGCGTAGAGACTAGCGGGATTGAGCAGTACTTC	CASSVETSGIEQYF
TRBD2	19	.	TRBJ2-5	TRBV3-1	TGTGCCAGCAGCCAAGATCCCTCCACTAGCGGGCAAAACCAAGAGACCCAGTACTTC	CASSQDPSTSGQNQETQYF
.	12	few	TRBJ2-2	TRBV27	TGTGCCAGCATTGGGAGCGCCGGGGAGCTGTTTTTT	CASIGSAGELFF
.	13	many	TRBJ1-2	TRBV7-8	TGTGCCAGCAGCTTAGCGGCACCCAATGGCTACACCTTC	CASSLAAPNGYTF
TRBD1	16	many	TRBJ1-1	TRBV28	TGTGCCAGCAGCAAAAACCAGGGGGCGGGGGACACTGAAGCTTTCTTT	CASSKNQGAGDTEAFF
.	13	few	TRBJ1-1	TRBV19	TGTGCCAGTAGTAGGGAAGGGGGATCTGAAGCTTTCTTT	CASSREGGSEAFF
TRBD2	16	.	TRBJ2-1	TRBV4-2	TGTGCCAGCAGCCAAAGTCGGACTAGCGGGAGAGTCGCGCAGTTCTTC	CASSQSRTSGRVAQFF
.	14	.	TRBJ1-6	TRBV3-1	TGTGCCAGCAGCCAAGCGGAGGGAGGGTCACCCCTCCACTTT	CASSQAEGGSPLHF
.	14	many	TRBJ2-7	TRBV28	TGTGCCAGCAGTCCTCGGGACTGGGGGTTGGAGCAGTACTTC	CASSPRDWGLEQYF
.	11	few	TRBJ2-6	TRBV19	TGTGCCACCGCGGGGGCCAACGTCCTGACTTTC	CATAGANVLTF
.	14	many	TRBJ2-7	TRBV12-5	TGTGCTAGTGGTTTGTGGACCGGGACGGGGGAGCAGTACTTC	CASGLWTGTGEQYF
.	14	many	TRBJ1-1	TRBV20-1	TGCAGTGCTAGAGTGGGAGGAGGGAACACTGAAGCTTTCTTT	CSARVGGGNTEAFF
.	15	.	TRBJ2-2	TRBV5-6	TGTGCCAGCAGTTCCGGGACGGAGAACACCGTGGAGCTGTTTTTT	CASSSGTENTVELFF
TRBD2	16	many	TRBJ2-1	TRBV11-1	TGTGCCAGCAGCTTACGGTCTAGCGGGGCCTACAATGAGCAGTTCTTC	CASSLRSSGAYNEQFF
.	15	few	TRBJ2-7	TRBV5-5	TGTGCCAGCAGCTTGGATCTGGGGGTGGGCTACGAGCAGTACTTC	CASSLDLGVGYEQYF
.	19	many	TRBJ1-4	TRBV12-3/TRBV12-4	TGTGCCAGCAGTCCTGACAACCGAGACCCGAGAACAACTAATGAAAAACTGTTTTTT	CASSPDNRDPRTTNEKLFF
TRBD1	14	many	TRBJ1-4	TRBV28	TGTGCCAGCACCCCAGGGGGCGAAATTGAAAAACTGTTTTTT	CASTPGGEIEKLFF
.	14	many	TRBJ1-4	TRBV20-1	TGCAGTGCTAGCTTTGGGGGCCGTAATGAAAAACTGTTTTTT	CSASFGGRNEKLFF
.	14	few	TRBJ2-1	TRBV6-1	TGTGCCAGCAGTGGGACAACTCCCTTGGGTGAGCAGTTCTTC	CASSGTTPLGEQFF
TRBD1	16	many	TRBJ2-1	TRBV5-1	TGCGCCAGCAGCGGGACGGGACAGGACCCATACAATGAGCAGTTCTTC	CASSGTGQDPYNEQFF
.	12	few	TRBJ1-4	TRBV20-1	TGCAGTGCTGGTATAACAGAAGAAAAACTGTTTTTT	CSAGITEEKLFF
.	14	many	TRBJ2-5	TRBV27	TGTGCCAGCAGTAACAGGGCCCCCTCGGAGACCCAGTACTTC	CASSNRAPSETQYF
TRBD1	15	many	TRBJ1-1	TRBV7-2	TGTGCCAGCAGCTGGGGCTCTGGTAGGGGGCTTGGAGCTTTCTTT	CASSWGSGRGLGAFF